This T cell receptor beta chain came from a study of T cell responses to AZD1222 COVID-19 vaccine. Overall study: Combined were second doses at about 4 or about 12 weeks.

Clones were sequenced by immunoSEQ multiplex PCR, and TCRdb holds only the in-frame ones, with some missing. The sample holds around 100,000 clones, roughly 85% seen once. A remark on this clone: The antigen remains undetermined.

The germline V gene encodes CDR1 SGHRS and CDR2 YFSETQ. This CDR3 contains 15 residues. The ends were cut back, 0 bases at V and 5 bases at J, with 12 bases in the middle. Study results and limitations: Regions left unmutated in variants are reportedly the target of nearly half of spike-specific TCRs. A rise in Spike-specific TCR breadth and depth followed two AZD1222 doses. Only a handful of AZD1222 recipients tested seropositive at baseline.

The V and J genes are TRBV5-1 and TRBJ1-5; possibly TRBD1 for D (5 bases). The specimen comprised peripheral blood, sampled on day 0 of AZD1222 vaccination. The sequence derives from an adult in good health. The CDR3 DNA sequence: TGCGCCAGCAGCTTGGGGGCAGGGCCCCATCAGCCCCAGCATTTT. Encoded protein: CASSLGAGPHQPQHF.